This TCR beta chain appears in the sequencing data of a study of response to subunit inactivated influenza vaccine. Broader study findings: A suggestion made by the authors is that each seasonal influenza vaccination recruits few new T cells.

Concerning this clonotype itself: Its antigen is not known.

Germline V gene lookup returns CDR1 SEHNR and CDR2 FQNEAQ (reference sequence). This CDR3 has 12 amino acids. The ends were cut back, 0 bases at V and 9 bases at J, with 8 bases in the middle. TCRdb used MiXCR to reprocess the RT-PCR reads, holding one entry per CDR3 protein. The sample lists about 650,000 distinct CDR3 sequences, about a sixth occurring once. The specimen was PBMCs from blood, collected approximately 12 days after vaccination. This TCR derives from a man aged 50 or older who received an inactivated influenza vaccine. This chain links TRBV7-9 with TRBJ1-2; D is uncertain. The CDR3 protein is CASSLASDSYTF. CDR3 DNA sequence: TGTGCCAGCAGCTTAGCCAGTGACAGCTACACCTTC.